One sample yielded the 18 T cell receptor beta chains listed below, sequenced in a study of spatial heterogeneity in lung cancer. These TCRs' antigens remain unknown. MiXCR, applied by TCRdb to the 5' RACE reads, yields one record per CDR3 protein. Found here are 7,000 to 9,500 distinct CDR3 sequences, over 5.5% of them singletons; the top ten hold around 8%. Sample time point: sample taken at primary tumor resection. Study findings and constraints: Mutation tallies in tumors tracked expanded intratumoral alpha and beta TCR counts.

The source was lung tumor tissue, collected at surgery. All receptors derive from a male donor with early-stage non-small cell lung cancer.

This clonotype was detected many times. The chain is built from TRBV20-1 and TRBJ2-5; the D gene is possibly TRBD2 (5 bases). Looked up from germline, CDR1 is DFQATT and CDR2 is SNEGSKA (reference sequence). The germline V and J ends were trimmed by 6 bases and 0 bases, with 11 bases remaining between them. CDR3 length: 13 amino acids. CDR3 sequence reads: CSAPSTNQETQYF. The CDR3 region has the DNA TGCAGTGCCCCGTCGACTAACCAAGAGACCCAGTACTTC.

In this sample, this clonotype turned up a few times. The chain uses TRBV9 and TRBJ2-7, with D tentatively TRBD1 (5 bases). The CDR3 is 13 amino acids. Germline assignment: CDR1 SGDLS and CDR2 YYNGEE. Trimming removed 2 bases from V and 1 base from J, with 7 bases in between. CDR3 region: CASSVTGSYEQYF. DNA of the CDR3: TGTGCCAGCAGCGTTACAGGTTCCTACGAGCAGTACTTC.

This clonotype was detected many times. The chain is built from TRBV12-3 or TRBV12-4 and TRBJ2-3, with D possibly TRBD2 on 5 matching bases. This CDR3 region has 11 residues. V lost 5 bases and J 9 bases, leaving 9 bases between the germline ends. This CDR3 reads CASSPGFTQYF. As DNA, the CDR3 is TGTGCCAGCAGTCCGGGGTTCACGCAGTATTTT.

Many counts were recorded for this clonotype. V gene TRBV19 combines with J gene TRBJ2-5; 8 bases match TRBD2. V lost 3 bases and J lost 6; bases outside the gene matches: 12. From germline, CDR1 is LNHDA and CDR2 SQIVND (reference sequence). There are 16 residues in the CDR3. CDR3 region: CASSMSSGGARKTQYF. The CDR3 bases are TGTGCCAGTAGTATGTCATCCGGGGGGGCACGGAAGACCCAGTACTTC.

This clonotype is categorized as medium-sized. The CDR3 sequence: CASSKGETGSSEQFF. The DNA for the CDR3 is TGTGCCAGCAGCAAGGGGGAGACGGGCTCAAGTGAGCAGTTCTTC. The chain couples TRBV6-5 to TRBJ2-1; possibly TRBD1 for D (6 bases). CDR3 length equals 15 residues. V lost 6 bases, J lost 9 bases, and 21 bases lay in between. Germline V gene sequence: CDR1 MNHEY, CDR2 SVGAGI.

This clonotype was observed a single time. The CDR3 DNA is TGTGCCAGCAGTTACGGCGTGCCTAGCGGACAACAAGAGACCCAGTACTTC. Protein: CASSYGVPSGQQETQYF. This sequence joins TRBV6-5 and TRBJ2-5; the match to TRBD2 covers 7 bases. Germline V gene lookup returns CDR1 MNHEY and CDR2 SVGAGI. Trimming at V came to 2 bases and at J to 2 bases, leaving 11 bases not matched to a gene. CDR3 length: 17 amino acids.

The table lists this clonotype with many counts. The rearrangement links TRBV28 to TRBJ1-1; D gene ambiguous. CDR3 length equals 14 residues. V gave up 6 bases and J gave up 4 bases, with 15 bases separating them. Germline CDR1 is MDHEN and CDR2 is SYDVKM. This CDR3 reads CASRYPTGATEAFF. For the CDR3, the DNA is TGTGCCAGCAGGTACCCGACCGGCGCCACTGAAGCTTTCTTT.

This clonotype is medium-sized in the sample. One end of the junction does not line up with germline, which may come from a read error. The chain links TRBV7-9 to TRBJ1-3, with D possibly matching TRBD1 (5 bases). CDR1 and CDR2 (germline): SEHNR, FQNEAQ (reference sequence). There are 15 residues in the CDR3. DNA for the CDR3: TGTGCCAGCAGCTCAACAGGAGACTCTGAAAACACCATATATTTT. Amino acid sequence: CASSSTGDSENTIYF.

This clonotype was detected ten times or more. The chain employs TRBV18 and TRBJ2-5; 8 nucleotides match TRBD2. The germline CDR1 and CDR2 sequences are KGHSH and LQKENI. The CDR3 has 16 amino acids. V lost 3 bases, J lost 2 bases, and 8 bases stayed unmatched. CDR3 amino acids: CASSPAAGGGQETQYF. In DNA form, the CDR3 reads TGTGCCAGCTCACCGGCCGCGGGGGGAGGACAAGAGACCCAGTACTTC.

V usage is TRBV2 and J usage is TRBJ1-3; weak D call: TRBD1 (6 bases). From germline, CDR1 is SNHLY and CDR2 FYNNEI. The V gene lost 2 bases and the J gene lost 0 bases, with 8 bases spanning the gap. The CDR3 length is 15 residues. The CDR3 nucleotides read TGTGCCAGCAGTGAAATGGGGGCCTCTGGAAACACCATATATTTT. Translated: CASSEMGASGNTIYF.

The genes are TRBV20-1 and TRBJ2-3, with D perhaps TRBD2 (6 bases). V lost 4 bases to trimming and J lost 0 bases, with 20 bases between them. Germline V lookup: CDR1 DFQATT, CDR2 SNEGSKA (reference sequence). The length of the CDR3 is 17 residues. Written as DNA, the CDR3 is TGCAGTGCTACCGCGGGAACGAATACTCCTAGCACAGATACGCAGTATTTT. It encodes CSATAGTNTPSTDTQYF.

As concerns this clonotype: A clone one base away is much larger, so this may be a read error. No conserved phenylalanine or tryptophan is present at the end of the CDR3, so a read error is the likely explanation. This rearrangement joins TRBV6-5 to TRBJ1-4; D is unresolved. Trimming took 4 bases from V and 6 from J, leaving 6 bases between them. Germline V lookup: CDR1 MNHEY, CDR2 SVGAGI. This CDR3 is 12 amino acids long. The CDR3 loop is CASSSADEKLFI. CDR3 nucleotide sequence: TGTGCCAGCAGTTCGGCGGATGAAAAACTGTTTATT.

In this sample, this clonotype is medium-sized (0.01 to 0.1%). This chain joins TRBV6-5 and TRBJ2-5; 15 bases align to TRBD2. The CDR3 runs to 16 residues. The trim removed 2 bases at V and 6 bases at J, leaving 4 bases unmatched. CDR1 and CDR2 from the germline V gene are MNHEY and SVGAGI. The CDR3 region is CASSYRGLAGGKTQYF. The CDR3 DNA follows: TGTGCCAGCAGTTACCGGGGACTAGCGGGAGGCAAGACCCAGTACTTC.

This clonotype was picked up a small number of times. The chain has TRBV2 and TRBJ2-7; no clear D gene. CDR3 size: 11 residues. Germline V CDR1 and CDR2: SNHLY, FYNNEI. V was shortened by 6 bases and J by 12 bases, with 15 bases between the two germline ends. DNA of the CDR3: TGTGCCAGCAGAGCTATAGGATATTGGTACTTC. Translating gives CASRAIGYWYF.

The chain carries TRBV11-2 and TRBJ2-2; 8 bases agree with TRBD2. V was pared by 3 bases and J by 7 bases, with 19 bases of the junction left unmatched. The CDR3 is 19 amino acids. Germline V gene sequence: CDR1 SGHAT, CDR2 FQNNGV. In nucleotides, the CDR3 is TGTGCCAGCAGCTTCAAGAACCGACTAGCGAGAGGGTCGGGCGGGGAGCTGTTTTTT. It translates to CASSFKNRLARGSGGELFF.

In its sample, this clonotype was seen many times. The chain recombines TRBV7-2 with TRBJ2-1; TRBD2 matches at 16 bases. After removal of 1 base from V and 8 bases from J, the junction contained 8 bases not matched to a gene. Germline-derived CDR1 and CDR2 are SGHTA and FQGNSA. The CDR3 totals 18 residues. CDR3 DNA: TGTGCCAGCAGCTTAGGTTGGGGACTAGCGGGAGGGATCCATGAGCAGTTCTTC. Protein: CASSLGWGLAGGIHEQFF.

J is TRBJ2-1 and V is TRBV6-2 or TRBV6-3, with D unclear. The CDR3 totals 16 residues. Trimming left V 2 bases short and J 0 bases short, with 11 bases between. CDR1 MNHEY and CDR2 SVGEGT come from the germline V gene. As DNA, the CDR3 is TGTGCCAGCAGTTACATGGCGGTAAGCTCCTACAATGAGCAGTTCTTC. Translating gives CASSYMAVSSYNEQFF.

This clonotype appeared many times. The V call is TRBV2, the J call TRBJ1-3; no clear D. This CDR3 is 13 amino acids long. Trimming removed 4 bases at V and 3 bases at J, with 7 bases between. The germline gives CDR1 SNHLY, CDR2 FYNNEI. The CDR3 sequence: CASSAGDGNTIYF. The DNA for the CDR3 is TGTGCCAGCAGTGCAGGAGATGGAAACACCATATATTTT.